These 25 T cell receptor beta chains share one sample of origin, sequenced in a study of spatial heterogeneity in lung cancer (dated by TCRdb to between 2018 and 2021). The paper's findings and limits, for the study overall: The number of expanded intratumoral alpha and beta TCRs correlated with the tumor nonsynonymous mutation count.

The antigens for these receptors are not known. The time point tag for this specimen amounts to: sample taken at primary tumor resection. Library creation used 5' RACE. The data were produced on a NextSeq 500. The public reads were reprocessed in TCRdb via fastp at Q25 and MiXCR, keeping in-frame beta chains. Each entry is one CDR3 protein sequence, shown with its most common DNA and genes. The sample table lists some 6,700 distinct CDR3 sequences, 14% of them with a count of one. The ten most abundant clones make up 8% to 10% of the sample. This material consisted of lung tumor tissue, taken at surgery. Receptor source: a male donor with early-stage non-small cell lung cancer.

By proportion, this clonotype is medium-sized (0.01 to 0.1%). Because the library targeted alpha chains, this beta chain is an off-target read whose size means little. CDR3: CSAIRDSTNYGYTF. The CDR3 bases are TGCAGTGCTATCCGGGACAGCACTAACTATGGCTACACCTTC. V usage is TRBV20-1 and J usage is TRBJ1-2; TRBD1 aligns across 7 bases. The CDR3 has 14 amino acids. Germline CDR1 DFQATT, CDR2 SNEGSKA (reference sequence). J lost 0 bases, V lost 4 bases, and 5 bases had no gene match.

By share, this clonotype counts as medium-sized. A library prepared for alpha chains yielded this beta chain as an off-target read; its size is of little meaning. The V and J genes are TRBV6-5 and TRBJ1-1, with a tentative D call TRBD1 (5 bases). The CDR3 extends over 13 amino acids. CDR1 and CDR2 from the germline V gene are MNHEY and SVGAGI. The ends were cut back, 2 bases at V and 8 bases at J, with 12 bases in the middle. CDR3 coding DNA: TGTGCCAGCAGTTACCGTGGGGGGAGGGAAGCTTTCTTT. Amino acid sequence: CASSYRGGREAFF.

By sample fraction, this clonotype is medium-sized. This beta chain is a stray read from a library made for alpha chains; its abundance is not meaningful. The chain carries TRBV12-3 or TRBV12-4 and TRBJ1-1; unclear D gene. The CDR3 spans 11 residues. The V end lost 5 bases, the J end lost 8 bases, and 9 bases lay between the germline ends. The CDR3 here is CASSLFREAFF. Here the CDR3 DNA reads TGTGCCAGCAGTCTTTTCAGGGAAGCTTTCTTT.

About this clonotype itself: Being off target in a library aimed at alpha chains, this beta chain has a size of little meaning. This CDR3 is CASSYSPGVNWGYTF. CDR3 bases: TGTGCCAGCAGTTATTCCCCAGGGGTAAACTGGGGCTACACCTTC. The V call is TRBV6-5, the J call TRBJ1-2; D possibly corresponds to TRBD1 (6 bases). Germline CDR1 and CDR2: MNHEY and SVGAGI. The V gene lost 3 bases and the J gene lost 8 bases, with 19 bases spanning the gap. The CDR3 spans 15 residues.

This clonotype was seen only a few times. For a library built for alpha chains, this beta chain is a stray read; little rests on its size. CDR3: CASSYRTGIEAFF. The DNA for the CDR3 is TGTGCCAGCAGCTACAGGACAGGGATTGAAGCTTTCTTT. The V call is TRBV11-1, the J call TRBJ1-1, with 8 bases fitting TRBD1. Germline lookup yields CDR1 SGHAT and CDR2 FQDESV (reference sequence). V shed 4 bases, J shed 7 bases, and the junction held 5 bases outside the gene matches. CDR3 length: 13 residues.

This clonotype is deemed medium-sized. Since it is a stray read in a library aimed at alpha chains, this beta chain has a size that is not meaningful. The rearrangement links TRBV6-2 or TRBV6-3 to TRBJ1-5; tentatively, D is TRBD1 (5 bases). Trimming cost V 5 bases and J 0 bases, with 8 bases left between them. The CDR3 extends over 14 amino acids. Per germline, CDR1 MNHEY and CDR2 SVGEGT. CDR3 loop: CASSRGASNQPQHF. The CDR3 DNA follows: TGTGCCAGCAGTAGAGGGGCTAGCAATCAGCCCCAGCATTTT.

This clonotype was seen at least ten times. A library prepared for alpha chains yielded this beta chain as an off-target read; its size is of little meaning. V is TRBV28 and J is TRBJ2-7, with D maybe TRBD1 (6 bases). The CDR3 covers 12 residues. Germline CDR1 MDHEN, CDR2 SYDVKM. Trimming removed 5 bases at V and 6 bases at J, with 11 bases between. The DNA for the CDR3 is TGTGCCAGCAGTCAGCGGACAGCCGAGCAGTACTTC. It specifies CASSQRTAEQYF. Variable domain in full (rest from reference TRBV28 and TRBJ2-7): DVKVTQSSRYLVKRTGEKVFLECVQDMDHENMFWYRQDPGLGLRLIYFSYDVKMKEKGDIPEGYSVSREKKERFSLILESASTNQTSMYLCASSQRTAEQYFGPGTRLTVT.

Judged by abundance, this clonotype is medium-sized (0.01 to 0.1%). Being off target in a library aimed at alpha chains, this beta chain has a size of little meaning. V usage is TRBV6-1 and J usage is TRBJ1-5, with D hard to call. This CDR3 contains 12 residues. V shed 6 bases and J shed 7 bases, with 10 bases lying between them. In germline, CDR1 is MNHNS, CDR2 SASEGT. Here the CDR3 DNA reads TGTGCCAGCAGCCAAATTTACCAGCCCCAGCATTTT. It encodes CASSQIYQPQHF.

A remark on this clonotype: This beta chain represents an off-target read in a library built for alpha chains; its size is of limited meaning. This sequence joins TRBV6-2 or TRBV6-3 and TRBJ1-2, with 9 nucleotides matching TRBD1. In germline, CDR1 is MNHEY, CDR2 SVGEGT. J lost 7 bases, V lost 0 bases, and 3 bases had no gene match. The CDR3 extends over 14 amino acids. For the CDR3, the DNA is TGTGCCAGCAGTTACTCGGGGACAGGGCCTGGCTACACCTTC. Encoded protein: CASSYSGTGPGYTF.

This clonotype was seen a few times. This beta chain lies outside the target of a library built for alpha chains; its clone size means little. The chain employs TRBV6-1 and TRBJ2-7; D unresolved. The germline CDR1 and CDR2 sequences are MNHNS and SASEGT. The CDR3 is 13 amino acids. V was cut by 6 bases and J by 5 bases, with 14 bases left in between. CDR3 sequence (DNA): TGTGCCAGCAGGACCCTCATATTGGACGAGCAGTACTTC. Translated: CASRTLILDEQYF.

This clonotype was counted ten times or more. The library was prepared for alpha chains; this beta chain is a stray read, so its frequency means little. This sequence joins TRBV11-1 and TRBJ2-4; D is unclear. Germline CDR1 is SGHAT and CDR2 is FQDESV (reference sequence). There are 15 residues in the CDR3. Trimming cost V 5 bases and J 1 base, with 12 bases left between them. CDR3 in amino acids: CASSDGNLAKNIQYF. The CDR3 nucleotides are TGTGCCAGCAGCGATGGAAATCTGGCCAAAAACATTCAGTACTTC.

This clonotype was counted many times. For a library built for alpha chains, this beta chain is a stray read; little rests on its size. This chain connects TRBV28 to TRBJ2-1; no definite D call. The ends were cut back, 5 bases at V and 3 bases at J, with 14 bases in the middle. This CDR3 has 15 residues. From germline, CDR1 is MDHEN and CDR2 SYDVKM. The CDR3 sequence is CASSPPRVNYNEQFF. The DNA for the CDR3 is TGTGCCAGCAGTCCCCCACGGGTTAACTACAATGAGCAGTTCTTC.

Worth noting for this clonotype: This beta chain turned up in a library designed for alpha chains; as an off-target read, its abundance says little. The chain links TRBV7-2 to TRBJ1-1; 9 bases map to TRBD1. V shed 2 bases, J shed 4 bases, and the junction held 2 bases outside the gene matches. The CDR3 consists of 14 residues. Germline lookup yields CDR1 SGHTA and CDR2 FQGNSA. Here the CDR3 DNA reads TGTGCCAGCAGCTTACCGGGACAGGGCACTGAAGCTTTCTTT. It specifies CASSLPGQGTEAFF.

This clonotype is labeled as medium-sized. Little can be read into the size of this beta chain, an off-target read in a library designed for alpha chains. The chain carries TRBV20-1 and TRBJ2-7; 11 bases map to TRBD2. With 3 bases clipped from V and 5 bases from J, the junction kept 9 bases outside the gene matches. The CDR3 is made up of 15 amino acids. CDR1 is DFQATT, CDR2 SNEGSKA, per germline (reference sequence). The CDR3 nucleotides read TGCAGTGCTAGTAGTCTAGCGGGGGGATATGACGAGCAGTACTTC. Its protein product is CSASSLAGGYDEQYF.

This clonotype has at least ten counts. For a library built for alpha chains, this beta chain is a stray read; little rests on its size. The J gene is TRBJ2-1, the V gene TRBV11-1; D call uncertain. The CDR3 runs to 15 residues. Trimming cost V 0 bases and J 0 bases, with 6 bases left between them. Germline V gives CDR1 SGHAT, CDR2 FQDESV (reference sequence). The CDR3 sequence: CASSLASTSYNEQFF. The CDR3, as DNA: TGTGCCAGCAGCTTAGCTTCCACCTCCTACAATGAGCAGTTCTTC.

This clonotype counts as medium-sized (0.01 to 0.1%). The library was built for alpha chains, so this beta chain is an off-target read and its size means little. The V call is TRBV18, the J call TRBJ1-2, with D maybe TRBD1 (5 bases). Per germline, CDR1 KGHSH and CDR2 LQKENI. CDR3 size: 15 residues. V gave up 4 bases and J gave up 2 bases, with 14 bases separating them. The CDR3 loop reads CASSLLQGRNYGYTF. In DNA form, the CDR3 reads TGTGCCAGCTCACTATTGCAGGGCCGGAACTATGGCTACACCTTC.

This clonotype is classed as medium-sized. This beta chain is an off-target read within a library intended for alpha chains, so its frequency means little. This chain uses TRBV2 with TRBJ2-2; 8 bases match TRBD1. This CDR3 comprises 13 residues. Per germline, CDR1 SNHLY and CDR2 FYNNEI. J gave up 5 bases and V 5 bases, and 1 base lay outside the gene matches. The CDR3 region is CASSTGGTGELFF. The CDR3, as DNA: TGTGCCAGCAGTACAGGGGGAACCGGGGAGCTGTTTTTT.

This clonotype was found many times. With the library built for alpha chains, this beta chain is off target and its frequency is not meaningful. This chain links TRBV9 with TRBJ2-7, with 8 bases fitting TRBD1. CDR1 and CDR2 from the germline V gene are SGDLS and YYNGEE. The CDR3 runs 13 residues. V shed 0 bases, J shed 6 bases, and the junction held 2 bases outside the gene matches. The CDR3: CASSVETGGEQYF. In DNA form, the CDR3 reads TGTGCCAGCAGCGTAGAAACAGGGGGCGAGCAGTACTTC.

This clonotype was seen at least ten times. Because this beta chain is a stray read in a library intended to capture alpha chains, its abundance should not be given much weight. The J gene is TRBJ2-7, the V gene TRBV28; 7 nucleotides match TRBD2. Germline CDR1 is MDHEN and CDR2 is SYDVKM. After removal of 8 bases from V and 4 bases from J, the junction contained 5 bases not matched to a gene. The CDR3 runs 12 residues. The CDR3 coding sequence is TGTGCCAGCGGGACTACTGATTACGAGCAGTACTTC. It encodes CASGTTDYEQYF.

Ten or more counts support this clonotype. The library was designed around alpha chains, so this beta chain is a stray read whose abundance carries little weight. The gene calls are TRBV6-6 and TRBJ1-6; tentatively, D is TRBD1 (6 bases). The CDR3 length is 15 residues. Germline CDR1 is MNHNY and CDR2 is SVGAGI (reference sequence). V dropped 7 bases and J dropped 5 bases, with 15 bases sitting between them. As DNA, the CDR3 is TGTGCCAGCACCTCCCTGGGGGCGGATAATTCACCCCTCCACTTT. This sequence encodes CASTSLGADNSPLHF.

Judged by abundance, this clonotype is medium-sized (0.01 to 0.1%). This beta chain was picked up by a library intended for alpha chains and is off target, so its count carries little meaning. This sequence joins TRBV6-5 and TRBJ1-2; no clear D. The ends were cut back, 7 bases at V and 0 bases at J, with 12 bases in the middle. CDR1 and CDR2 (germline): MNHEY, SVGAGI. This CDR3 region has 14 residues. Here the CDR3 reads CASKLLPANYGYTF. As DNA, the CDR3 is TGTGCCAGCAAGTTACTGCCTGCTAACTATGGCTACACCTTC.

This clonotype was detected many times. This beta chain came through as a stray read in a library set up for alpha chains, and its size says little. The V call is TRBV20-1, the J call TRBJ2-5; the D gene could be TRBD1 or TRBD2 (6 bases each). CDR3 length: 12 residues. Germline values: CDR1 DFQATT, CDR2 SNEGSKA (reference sequence). V lost 1 base, J lost 5 bases, and 8 bases lay in between. The CDR3 region is CSARVGGETQYF. For the CDR3, the DNA is TGCAGTGCTAGAGTAGGGGGGGAGACCCAGTACTTC.

The table lists this clonotype with many counts. Found in a library prepared for alpha chains, this beta chain is an off-target read, and its abundance has little meaning. The chain is built from TRBV7-9 and TRBJ1-1, with 8 bases fitting TRBD1. V was pared by 5 bases and J by 10 bases, with 15 bases of the junction left unmatched. This CDR3 is 15 amino acids long. CDR1 and CDR2 from the germline V gene are SEHNR and FQNEAQ (reference sequence). CDR3 coding DNA: TGTGCCAGCAGCCCCACTGAGGGAACAGGGACAGGAGCTTTCTTT. Its protein product is CASSPTEGTGTGAFF.

In its sample, this clonotype ranks as medium-sized. This beta chain is an off-target read within a library intended for alpha chains, so its frequency means little. The CDR3 is CASSDRTSWTGELFF. The CDR3 nucleotides are TGTGCCAGCAGTGATAGGACAAGCTGGACCGGGGAGCTGTTTTTT. This chain joins TRBV6-1 and TRBJ2-2, with D possibly being TRBD1 (5 bases). The germline V gene has CDR1 MNHNS and CDR2 SASEGT. The ends were cut back, 3 bases at V and 5 bases at J, with 13 bases in the middle. This CDR3 is 15 amino acids long.

A remark on this clonotype: This beta chain appears as a stray read in a library generated for alpha chains; its size is not informative. The chain combines TRBV28 with TRBJ1-6, with D hard to call. V was shortened by 2 bases and J by 5 bases, with 13 bases between the two germline ends. CDR1 is MDHEN and CDR2 is SYDVKM in the germline V gene. The length of the CDR3 is 16 residues. The CDR3 nucleotides read TGTGCCAGCAGTTTAGACCTATCACCCCATAATTCACCCCTCCACTTT. It specifies CASSLDLSPHNSPLHF.